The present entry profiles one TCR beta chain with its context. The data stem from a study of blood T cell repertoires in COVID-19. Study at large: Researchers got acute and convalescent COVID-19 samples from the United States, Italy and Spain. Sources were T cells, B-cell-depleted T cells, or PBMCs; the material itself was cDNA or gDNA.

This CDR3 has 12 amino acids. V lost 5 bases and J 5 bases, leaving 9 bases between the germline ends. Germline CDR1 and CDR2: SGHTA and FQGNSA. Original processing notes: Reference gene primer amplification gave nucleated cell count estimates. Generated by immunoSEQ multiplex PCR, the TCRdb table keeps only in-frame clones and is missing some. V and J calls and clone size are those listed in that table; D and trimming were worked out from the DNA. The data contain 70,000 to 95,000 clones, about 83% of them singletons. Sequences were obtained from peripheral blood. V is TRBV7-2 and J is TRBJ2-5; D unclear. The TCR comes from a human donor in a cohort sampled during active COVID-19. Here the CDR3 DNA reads TGTGCCAGCAGCCCCTATCTTGAGACCCAGTACTTC. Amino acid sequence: CASSPYLETQYF.